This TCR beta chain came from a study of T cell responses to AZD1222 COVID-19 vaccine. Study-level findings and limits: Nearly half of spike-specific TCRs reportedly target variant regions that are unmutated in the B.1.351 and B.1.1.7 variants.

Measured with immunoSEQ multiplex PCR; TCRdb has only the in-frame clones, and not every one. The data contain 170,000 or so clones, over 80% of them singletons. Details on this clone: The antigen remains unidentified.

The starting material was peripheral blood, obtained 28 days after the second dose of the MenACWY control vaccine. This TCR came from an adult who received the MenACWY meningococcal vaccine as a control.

The CDR3 protein is CASSLDGETAISPLHF. Here the CDR3 DNA reads TGTGCCAGCAGCTTAGACGGGGAGACAGCAATTTCACCCCTCCACTTT. This rearrangement joins TRBV11-2 to TRBJ1-6, with D maybe TRBD1 (5 bases). This CDR3 is 16 amino acids long. Looked up from germline, CDR1 is SGHAT and CDR2 is FQNNGV. Trimming left V 0 bases short and J 9 bases short, with 15 bases between.